These 11 T cell receptor beta chains share one sample of origin, sequenced in a study of blood T cell repertoires in COVID-19. Assay used: immunoSEQ multiplex PCR; TCRdb lists only in-frame clones, some missing. Among roughly 250,000 clones listed, approximately 91% were seen once. The material sequenced was PBMCs or T cells enriched from blood (not recorded which). These receptors came from a woman between 40 and 50 years old with acute COVID-19.

This chain connects TRBV18 to TRBJ1-3, with D perhaps TRBD1 (5 bases). The CDR3 runs 16 residues. Per the germline V gene, CDR1 is KGHSH and CDR2 is LQKENI. Trimming removed 3 bases at V and 0 bases at J, with 12 bases between. CDR3 loop: CASSPGGAPSGNTIYF. CDR3 in DNA: TGTGCCAGCTCACCCGGAGGGGCCCCCTCTGGAAACACCATATATTTT.

This clone occurred once. The genes are TRBV19 and TRBJ1-5; unclear D gene. The CDR3 length is 15 residues. V was cut by 9 bases and J by 4 bases, with 19 bases left in between. CDR1 is LNHDA, CDR2 SQIVND, per germline (reference sequence). The DNA for the CDR3 is TGTGCCAGCAGCGGGCGGTTGACTGAAAATCAGCCCCAGCATTTT. This translates into CASSGRLTENQPQHF.

This chain uses TRBV19 with TRBJ1-2, with a possible D match to TRBD1 (6 bases). Between the trimmed V and J ends, which lost 3 bases and 3 bases, there was a span of 11 bases. The CDR3 is made up of 14 amino acids. CDR1 is LNHDA and CDR2 is SQIVND in the germline V gene (reference sequence). CDR3 sequence reads: CASSIRRQDYGYTF. For the CDR3, the DNA is TGTGCCAGTAGTATTCGTCGACAGGACTATGGCTACACCTTC.

This clone was seen just once. The CDR3 spells CASRGTGDHTEAFF. The CDR3 bases are TGTGCCAGCAGAGGAACAGGGGATCATACTGAAGCTTTCTTT. This rearrangement joins TRBV28 to TRBJ1-1; 7 bases line up with TRBD1. V shed 6 bases and J 5 bases; nucleotides not matched to a gene: 9. This CDR3 spans 14 amino acids. Germline CDR1 reads MDHEN; CDR2 reads SYDVKM.

The J gene is TRBJ1-2, the V gene TRBV20-1; D is ambiguous. There are 10 residues in the CDR3. V lost 0 bases, J lost 8 bases, and 4 bases lay in between. CDR1 is DFQATT and CDR2 is SNEGSKA in the germline V gene (reference sequence). In DNA form, the CDR3 reads TGCAGTGCTAGAGACTCGGGCTACACCTTC. Translated: CSARDSGYTF.

The gene calls are TRBV28 and TRBJ1-1; D is perhaps TRBD1 (5 bases). Trimming removed 8 bases at V and 2 bases at J, with 18 bases between. Germline V gene data show CDR1 as MDHEN and CDR2 as SYDVKM. The CDR3 runs to 15 residues. The CDR3 sequence: CASFPTTVENTEAFF. Here the CDR3 DNA reads TGTGCCAGCTTCCCTACGACAGTCGAAAACACTGAAGCTTTCTTT.

CDR3 nucleotide sequence: TGTGCCAGGGGACCGTACAATGAGCAGTTCTTC. It is translated as CARGPYNEQFF. The rearrangement joins TRBV30 to TRBJ2-1; D is perhaps TRBD1 or TRBD2 (5 bases each). The germline V gene encodes CDR1 GTSNPN and CDR2 SVGIG (reference sequence). The CDR3 consists of 11 residues. Trimming shortened V by 8 bases and J by 4 bases, and 9 bases separated the two germline ends.

V and J are TRBV7-9 and TRBJ2-5; TRBD1 matches 8 bases. After removal of 0 bases from V and 4 bases from J, the junction contained 4 bases not matched to a gene. Germline values: CDR1 SEHNR, CDR2 FQNEAQ (reference sequence). The CDR3 is made up of 15 amino acids. CDR3 nucleotide sequence: TGTGCCAGCAGCTTAGCCAGGACAGGGCCAGAGACCCAGTACTTC. Residues: CASSLARTGPETQYF. Full variable domain (outside the CDR3, taken from reference TRBV7-9 and TRBJ2-5): DTGVSQNPRHKITKRGQNVTFRCDPISEHNRLYWYRQTLGQGPEFLTYFQNEAQLEKSRLLSDRFSAERPKGSFSTLEIQRTEQGDSAMYLCASSLARTGPETQYFGPGTRLLVL.

Concerning this clone itself: Mismatch with germline at one junction end may stem from a read error. This chain connects TRBV2 to TRBJ1-5, with 9 bases lining up with TRBD1. This CDR3 spans 12 amino acids. Germline V gene data show CDR1 as SNHLY and CDR2 as FYNNEI. The CDR3 DNA follows: TGTGCCAGCAGTAGACCGGGACAGGGATTTAATTTT. Translated, it gives CASSRPGQGFNF.

The V gene is TRBV3-1 (or the pseudogene TRBV3-2), the J gene TRBJ1-2, with TRBD1 identical over 8 bases. V was pared by 3 bases and J by 3 bases, with 6 bases of the junction left unmatched. Germline CDR1 is LGHDT and CDR2 is YNNKEL (reference sequence). CDR3 length: 15 residues. In DNA, the CDR3 is TGTGCCAGCAGCCAGGGAAGGGGACAGGACTATGGCTACACCTTC. Amino acids: CASSQGRGQDYGYTF.

The chain employs TRBV7-9 and TRBJ1-3; D uncertain. V lost 5 bases and J lost 2, with 7 bases in between. The CDR3 length is 13 residues. The germline V gene encodes CDR1 SEHNR and CDR2 FQNEAQ (reference sequence). CDR3 nucleotides: TGTGCCAGCAGCCGGGGTGCTGGAAACACCATATATTTT. Encoded protein: CASSRGAGNTIYF.